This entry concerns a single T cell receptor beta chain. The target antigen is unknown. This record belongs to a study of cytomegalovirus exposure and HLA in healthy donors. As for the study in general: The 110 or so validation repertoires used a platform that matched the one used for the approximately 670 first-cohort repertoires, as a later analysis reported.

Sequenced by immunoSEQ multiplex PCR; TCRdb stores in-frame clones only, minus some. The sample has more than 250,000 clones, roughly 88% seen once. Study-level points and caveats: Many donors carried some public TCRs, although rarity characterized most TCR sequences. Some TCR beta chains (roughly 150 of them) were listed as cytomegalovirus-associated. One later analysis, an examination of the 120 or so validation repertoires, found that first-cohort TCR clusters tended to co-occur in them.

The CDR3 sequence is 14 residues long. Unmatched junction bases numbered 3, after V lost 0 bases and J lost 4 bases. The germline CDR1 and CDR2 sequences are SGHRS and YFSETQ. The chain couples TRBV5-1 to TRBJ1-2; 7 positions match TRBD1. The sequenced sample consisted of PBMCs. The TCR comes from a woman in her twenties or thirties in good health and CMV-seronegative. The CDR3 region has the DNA TGCGCCAGCAGCTTGGGGACAGGAGGCTATGGCTACACCTTC. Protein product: CASSLGTGGYGYTF.